What follows describes a single T cell receptor beta chain. In the original workflow: It was from reference gene primer amplification that nucleated cell counts were estimated. Clones were read by immunoSEQ multiplex PCR, and TCRdb kept only the in-frame ones, dropping some. That table furnishes V, J and clone size, whereas the DNA furnished D and trimming. Here the sample spans fewer than 300,000 clones, around three quarters being singletons. CDR3 length: 13 residues. V lost 7 bases and J lost 3, with 10 bases in between. CDR1 is MNHEY and CDR2 is SVGAGI in the germline V gene. The sample comes from a study of blood T cell repertoires in COVID-19. Turning to the study itself: COVID-19 samples from acute and convalescent phases originated in the United States, Italy and Spain. From T cells, B-cell-depleted T cells, or PBMCs came the material, which was cDNA or gDNA.

V usage is TRBV6-5 and J usage is TRBJ1-3, with D perhaps TRBD1 (5 bases). The sample comprised peripheral blood. The receptor was derived from a woman of 80 years or more with acute or convalescent COVID-19. CDR3 sequence: CASTGFGGNTIYF. In nucleotides, the CDR3 is TGTGCCAGCACAGGGTTTGGTGGAAACACCATATATTTT.